These T cell receptor beta chains were read from a single sample in a study of T cells in Graves' hyperthyroidism and ophthalmopathy. TCRdb itself ran the multiplex PCR reads through MiXCR, one entry per CDR3 protein. The table lists about 400,000 distinct CDR3 sequences, under 15% of them singletons. Sequences were obtained from blood. Receptors originate from a man aged 18 to 30 with Graves' ophthalmopathy. Both conserved end residues are trimmed from each CDR3. D genes are given only for firm matches.

v_call: TRBV20-1
d_call: TRBD2
cdr3_aa: SARDPILANEQF

v_call: TRBV2
d_call: TRBD1
cdr3_aa: ASSEQGVPNEKLF

v_call: TRBV10-3
d_call: -
cdr3_aa: ATNRARGDTEAF

v_call: TRBV20-1
d_call: TRBD1
cdr3_aa: SASKQGENYGYT

v_call: TRBV7-3
d_call: TRBD1
cdr3_aa: ASSLDREFDNEQF

v_call: TRBV12-3/TRBV12-4
d_call: -
cdr3_aa: ASSFWGQPQH

v_call: TRBV7-8
d_call: -
cdr3_aa: ASSLVRWGQYKNEQF

v_call: TRBV29-1
d_call: -
cdr3_aa: SVVWETQY

v_call: TRBV11-3
d_call: -
cdr3_aa: ASTPGRGGSGELF

v_call: TRBV19
d_call: TRBD1
cdr3_aa: ASSLNRGITGELF

v_call: TRBV6-5
d_call: -
cdr3_aa: ASSYGDNYNEQF

v_call: TRBV6-5
d_call: TRBD1
cdr3_aa: ASSYSSGTGGSEQY

v_call: TRBV11-2
d_call: -
cdr3_aa: ASSYSLGTEAF

v_call: TRBV10-2
d_call: TRBD2
cdr3_aa: ASILAGGPETQY

v_call: TRBV24-1
d_call: TRBD1
cdr3_aa: ATSDPGQGAETQY

v_call: TRBV12-3/TRBV12-4
d_call: TRBD2
cdr3_aa: ASSTGLAGPTDTQY

v_call: TRBV11-2
d_call: -
cdr3_aa: ASSFTRDNFYEQY

v_call: TRBV12-3/TRBV12-4
d_call: TRBD1
cdr3_aa: ASSILDRDTEAF

v_call: TRBV6-5
d_call: -
cdr3_aa: ASSYRGGNTIY

v_call: TRBV5-8
d_call: TRBD1
cdr3_aa: ASSLGQGAPLPQH

v_call: TRBV7-2
d_call: TRBD2
cdr3_aa: ASSYQRGANTGELF

v_call: TRBV5-8
d_call: TRBD1
cdr3_aa: ASSNRQGGTEAF

v_call: TRBV5-6
d_call: -
cdr3_aa: ASSLSLATDTQY

v_call: TRBV4-2
d_call: -
cdr3_aa: ASSQDQGSNYNEQF

v_call: TRBV11-2
d_call: -
cdr3_aa: ASSLFFGLQETQY

v_call: TRBV2
d_call: -
cdr3_aa: ASSPEFSVAEYRETQY

v_call: TRBV29-1
d_call: TRBD1
cdr3_aa: SVEVGQGVGGYT

v_call: TRBV20-1
d_call: TRBD1
cdr3_aa: SAGTAQETQY

v_call: TRBV15
d_call: -
cdr3_aa: ATSRDNSYNQPQH

v_call: TRBV7-3
d_call: -
cdr3_aa: ASRPDASDTQY

v_call: TRBV13
d_call: TRBD2
cdr3_aa: ASSLVLRREGKPTDTQY

v_call: TRBV7-9
d_call: TRBD1
cdr3_aa: ASSRTGALEPQH

v_call: TRBV20-1
d_call: TRBD1
cdr3_aa: SARGQGPAHPYGYT

v_call: TRBV9
d_call: -
cdr3_aa: ASSQFTGTENIQY

v_call: TRBV28
d_call: TRBD2
cdr3_aa: ASSWGGGKETQY

v_call: TRBV9
d_call: TRBD2
cdr3_aa: ASSVVGRANNEQF

v_call: TRBV6-2/TRBV6-3
d_call: -
cdr3_aa: ASRIAKNIQY

v_call: TRBV6-1
d_call: TRBD1
cdr3_aa: ASSGDRVYGYT

v_call: TRBV5-5
d_call: -
cdr3_aa: ASSFGQTINYGYT

v_call: TRBV11-3
d_call: -
cdr3_aa: ASSRGGASYNEQF

v_call: TRBV7-3
d_call: -
cdr3_aa: ASSPQRFTDTQY

v_call: TRBV12-3/TRBV12-4
d_call: -
cdr3_aa: ASSHRQDYEQY

v_call: TRBV3-1
d_call: TRBD1
cdr3_aa: ASSRTGQVYYEQY

v_call: TRBV5-5
d_call: -
cdr3_aa: ASSLEGVTSPLH

v_call: TRBV7-2
d_call: -
cdr3_aa: ASSPGTARNNEQF

v_call: TRBV3-1
d_call: -
cdr3_aa: ASSQEDTDTQY

v_call: TRBV27
d_call: -
cdr3_aa: ASSLGLSQTQY

v_call: TRBV19
d_call: TRBD2
cdr3_aa: ASSITSGRTDTQY

v_call: TRBV20-1
d_call: -
cdr3_aa: SATRDISNTEAF

v_call: TRBV5-1
d_call: TRBD2
cdr3_aa: ASQRTSGSASGELF

v_call: TRBV15
d_call: -
cdr3_aa: ATLSSGANVLT

v_call: TRBV6-1
d_call: TRBD2
cdr3_aa: ASSSLGGEETQY

v_call: TRBV10-3
d_call: TRBD2
cdr3_aa: AIGTSGIGETQY

v_call: TRBV4-1
d_call: TRBD1
cdr3_aa: ASSSGMGDRIYNEQF

v_call: TRBV24-1
d_call: TRBD2
cdr3_aa: ATSDGLAGGWDEQF